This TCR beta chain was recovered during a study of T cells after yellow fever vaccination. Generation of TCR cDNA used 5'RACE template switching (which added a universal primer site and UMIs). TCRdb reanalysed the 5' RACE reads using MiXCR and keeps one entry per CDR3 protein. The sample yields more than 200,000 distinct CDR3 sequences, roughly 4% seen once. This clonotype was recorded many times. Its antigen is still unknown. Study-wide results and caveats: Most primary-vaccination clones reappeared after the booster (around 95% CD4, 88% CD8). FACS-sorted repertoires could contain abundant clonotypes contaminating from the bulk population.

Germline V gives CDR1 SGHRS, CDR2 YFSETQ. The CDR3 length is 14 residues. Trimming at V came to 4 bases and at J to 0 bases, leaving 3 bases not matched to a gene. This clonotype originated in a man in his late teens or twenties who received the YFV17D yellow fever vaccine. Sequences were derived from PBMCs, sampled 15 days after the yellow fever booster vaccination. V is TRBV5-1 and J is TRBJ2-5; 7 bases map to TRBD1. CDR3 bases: TGCGCCAGCAGCCGTGACAGGGACCAAGAGACCCAGTACTTC. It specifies CASSRDRDQETQYF.